One and the same sample provided the 5 T cell receptor beta chains below, sequenced in a study of blood T cell repertoires in COVID-19. The data were produced by immunoSEQ multiplex PCR, yet TCRdb's version contains in-frame clones alone and is incomplete. The top ten hold almost 3% of the sample, which has about 400,000 clones, about 90% seen once. The sample was PBMCs or T cells enriched from blood (not recorded which). These TCRs come from a woman younger than 45 who had recovered from COVID-19.

The chain joins TRBV6-5 to TRBJ2-7; 11 bases are a match to TRBD2. After removal of 6 bases from V and 0 bases from J, the junction contained 4 bases not matched to a gene. Germline lookup yields CDR1 MNHEY and CDR2 SVGAGI. This CDR3 comprises 15 residues. This CDR3 reads CASRITSGGSYEQYF. CDR3 nucleotide sequence: TGTGCCAGCAGAATCACTAGCGGGGGCTCCTACGAGCAGTACTTC.

J is TRBJ2-1 and V is TRBV7-6; D gene ambiguous. The CDR3 covers 12 residues. CDR1 is SGHVS and CDR2 is FNYEAQ in the germline V gene. Trimming left V 5 bases short and J 6 bases short, with 8 bases between. CDR3 in amino acids: CASSPKANEQFF. The CDR3 nucleotides read TGTGCCAGCAGCCCCAAAGCCAATGAGCAGTTCTTC.

The CDR3 protein is CARIRQKSWNEKLFF. DNA of the CDR3: TGTGCCAGAATTCGACAGAAAAGCTGGAATGAAAAACTGTTTTTT. The gene calls are TRBV25-1 and TRBJ1-4, with D possibly being TRBD1 (5 bases). V was trimmed by 9 bases and J by 5 bases, leaving 19 bases between them. Germline V CDR1 and CDR2: MGHDK, SYGVNS. This CDR3 region has 15 residues.

The chain couples TRBV5-1 to TRBJ1-2; TRBD1 matches at 9 bases. The CDR3 length is 15 residues. The germline V gene encodes CDR1 SGHRS and CDR2 YFSETQ. The junction had 10 bases not matched to a gene; V was cut back by 4 bases and J by 6 bases. In nucleotides, the CDR3 is TGCGCCAGCAGCACCGGGACAGGGAAGTATGATGGCTACACCTTC. This codes for CASSTGTGKYDGYTF. The whole variable domain, remainder taken from reference TRBV5-1 and TRBJ1-2, is KAGVTQTPRYLIKTRGQQVTLSCSPISGHRSVSWYQQTPGQGLQFLFEYFSETQRNKGNFPGRFSGRQFSNSRSEMNVSTLELGDSALYLCASSTGTGKYDGYTFGSGTRLTVV.

V is TRBV3-1 (or the pseudogene TRBV3-2) and J is TRBJ2-7, with D possibly being TRBD1 (5 bases). The CDR3 is made up of 15 amino acids. Trimming stripped 1 base from V and 2 bases from J, with 12 bases between. CDR1 LGHDT and CDR2 YNNKEL come from the germline V gene (reference sequence). CDR3 in amino acids: CASSQVAGNPYEQYF. As DNA, the CDR3 is TGTGCCAGCAGCCAAGTTGCAGGGAACCCCTACGAGCAGTACTTC.